This T cell receptor beta chain was sequenced for a study of cytomegalovirus exposure and HLA in healthy donors. Study overall: The study's early data release held some 85 million unique TCRs from HLA-typed donors.

Points on this clone: Its antigen is currently unknown.

The CDR3 extends over 14 amino acids. CDR1 is MNHEY and CDR2 is SMNVEV in the germline V gene (reference sequence). Trimming removed 3 bases at V and 5 bases at J, with 11 bases between. Study-wide results and limits: In a later analysis, TCR beta V- and J-gene trimming was associated with a missense DCLRE1C variant. Analyses of presence/absence relied on an assumption of roughly uniform sequencing depth across donors. Earlier analysis yielded a pattern in which most TCR beta V segments were productive about 87% or about 30% of the time.

With 60 Vbeta and 13 Jbeta primers, the PCR was carried out. Data came from immunoSEQ multiplex PCR; TCRdb stores just in-frame clones and leaves some out. The sample contains some 180,000 clones, under 85% of which appear only once. The clonotype originates from a male donor in good health and CMV-seronegative. Sequencing was done on a sample of PBMCs. This sequence joins TRBV27 and TRBJ1-5; no clear D. The CDR3, as DNA: TGTGCCAGCAGTTTTTCGGGTCGCGATCAGCCCCAGCATTTT. This translates into CASSFSGRDQPQHF.